This entry features one TCR beta chain sequence. Its antigen is unidentified. Germline assignment: CDR1 MNHNS and CDR2 SASEGT. V was shortened by 6 bases and J by 5 bases, with 22 bases between the two germline ends. CDR3 size: 16 residues. This sample stems from a study of T cell repertoires in cytomegalovirus infection. Turning to the study itself: The public TCR beta signatures pointed to both CMV infection and matching HLA type. Study findings and constraints: People with CMV and the relevant HLA were identified by cumulative public TCR beta family frequency. The ex vivo response was dominated by HLA-C-restricted CMV-specific TCR beta clonotypes.

TCRdb reanalysed the reads using MiXCR and keeps one entry per CDR3 protein. The repertoire holds 150,000 to 200,000 distinct CDR3 sequences, approximately 18% seen once, with roughly 24% in the top ten. This receptor was identified in a human donor in good health (CMV status not recorded). Some clones in this sample may be carry-over from other donors' samples. The chain links TRBV6-1 to TRBJ1-2; D is perhaps TRBD1 (6 bases). The specimen sequenced was CD8+ T cells from PBMCs. This chain's CDR3 is CASSPVRGAFSYGYTF. CDR3 DNA sequence: TGTGCCAGCAGCCCCGTTCGGGGGGCGTTTAGTTATGGCTACACCTTC.